These 28 T cell receptor beta chains were sequenced from one sample in a study of blood T cell repertoires in COVID-19. The repertoire was sequenced with immunoSEQ multiplex PCR; TCRdb's copy has only in-frame clones and lacks some. This repertoire shows roughly 92,000 clones, less than 95% found once; its top ten account for approximately 5.1%. What was sequenced was peripheral blood. The origin of the receptors is a man aged 50 or older with acute or convalescent COVID-19.

This rearrangement joins TRBV6-5 to TRBJ2-1, with 10 positions matching TRBD2. CDR1 and CDR2 from the germline V gene are MNHEY and SVGAGI. Unmatched junction bases numbered 11, after V lost 7 bases and J lost 8 bases. This CDR3 contains 15 residues. The CDR3 spells CASNKSGGGSHEQFF. In DNA form, the CDR3 reads TGTGCCAGCAACAAAAGCGGGGGGGGTTCCCATGAGCAGTTCTTC.

CDR3 sequence (DNA): TGTGCCAGCAGTTTAATTTTGAGCTCCTATAATTCACCCCTCCACTTT. As protein: CASSLILSSYNSPLHF. The chain employs TRBV27 and TRBJ1-6; D gene ambiguous. CDR1 and CDR2 (germline): MNHEY, SMNVEV (reference sequence). Trimming took off 2 bases at V and 0 bases at J, with 8 bases between the two ends. CDR3 length: 16 amino acids.

This chain joins TRBV6-6 and TRBJ2-1; 8 bases agree with TRBD2. CDR3 length: 16 amino acids. J gave up 1 base and V 5 bases, and 7 bases lay outside the gene matches. Germline assignment: CDR1 MNHNY and CDR2 SVGAGI (reference sequence). As DNA, the CDR3 is TGTGCCAGCAGTAACAAAGCGGGGGTGTCCTACAATGAGCAGTTCTTC. Translated: CASSNKAGVSYNEQFF.

The chain carries TRBV3-1 (or the pseudogene TRBV3-2) and TRBJ2-2; 9 nucleotides match TRBD2. The CDR3 sequence is 17 residues long. The germline CDR1 and CDR2 sequences are LGHDT and YNNKEL (reference sequence). Germline trimming cut 5 bases from V and 3 bases from J; bases unmatched to any gene: 10. Here the CDR3 reads CASSMRLAVGDTGELFF. The CDR3 region has the DNA TGTGCCAGCAGCATGAGACTAGCGGTGGGGGACACCGGGGAGCTGTTTTTT.

The chain recombines TRBV6-5 with TRBJ1-3; D may be TRBD1 (5 bases). The CDR3 has 16 amino acids. CDR1 and CDR2 from the germline V gene are MNHEY and SVGAGI. Trimming shortened V by 3 bases and J by 4 bases, and 16 bases separated the two germline ends. CDR3 bases: TGTGCCAGCAGTTATCTCCAGGGAGGGTACGGAAACACCATATATTTT. This encodes CASSYLQGGYGNTIYF.

V usage is TRBV25-1 and J usage is TRBJ1-1; 8 positions match TRBD1. In germline, CDR1 is MGHDK, CDR2 SYGVNS. Losses at the gene ends were 4 bases for V and 5 bases for J; bases not matched to a gene: 6. The CDR3 runs to 14 residues. The CDR3, as DNA: TGTGCCAGCAGTGCCCACAGGGGGGTTACTGAAGCTTTCTTT. Protein: CASSAHRGVTEAFF.

CDR3 DNA: TGTGCCAGTAGGATTGGACAGAACACTGAAGCTTTCTTT. Protein product: CASRIGQNTEAFF. The V and J genes are TRBV19 and TRBJ1-1; D is possibly TRBD1 (5 bases). The CDR3 is made up of 13 amino acids. CDR1 is LNHDA, CDR2 SQIVND, per germline (reference sequence). The V end lost 6 bases, the J end lost 1 base, and 9 bases lay between the germline ends. Supplemented by reference TRBV19 and TRBJ1-1, the full variable domain reads DGGITQSPKYLFRKEGQNVTLSCEQNLNHDAMYWYRQDPGQGLRLIYYSQIVNDFQKGDIAEGYSVSREKKESFPLTVTSAQKNPTAFYLCASRIGQNTEAFFGQGTRLTVV.

This chain joins TRBV19 and TRBJ2-5, with 9 bases identical to TRBD2. CDR3 length: 16 residues. The V and J ends lost 1 base and 0 bases, in that order; junction bases with no gene match: 3. CDR1 is LNHDA, CDR2 SQIVND, per germline (reference sequence). CDR3 bases: TGTGCCAGTAGTATAGGGACTAGCGCGTACCAAGAGACCCAGTACTTC. This codes for CASSIGTSAYQETQYF.

The rearrangement joins TRBV27 to TRBJ2-1, with 14 bases that match TRBD2. After removal of 5 bases from V and 14 bases from J, the junction contained 14 bases not matched to a gene. Germline lookup yields CDR1 MNHEY and CDR2 SMNVEV (reference sequence). The CDR3 is made up of 16 amino acids. CDR3 amino acids: CASSGRLAGGPRQKFF. In DNA form, the CDR3 reads TGTGCCAGCAGTGGAAGACTAGCGGGAGGGCCCCGACAAAAGTTCTTC.

J is TRBJ2-1 and V is TRBV19, with TRBD2 matching 7 bases. Germline CDR1 and CDR2: LNHDA and SQIVND (reference sequence). Trimming removed 3 bases from V and 3 bases from J; junction bases left unmatched: 2. CDR3 length: 14 amino acids. For the CDR3, the DNA is TGTGCCAGTAGTATGGGGGGGGACTACAATGAGCAGTTCTTC. Translated: CASSMGGDYNEQFF.

The chain joins TRBV24-1 to TRBJ2-3; 11 bases map to TRBD2. This CDR3 is built from 20 residues. Germline CDR1 reads KGHDR; CDR2 reads SFDVKD. V shed 3 bases, J shed 1 base, and the junction held 14 bases outside the gene matches. As DNA, the CDR3 is TGTGCCACCAGTGATCCCAAACTAGCGGGAGCTCACCCCCGCACAGATACGCAGTATTTT. It translates to CATSDPKLAGAHPRTDTQYF.

The rearrangement links TRBV7-2 to TRBJ2-1, with a weak D call TRBD2 (6 bases). The length of the CDR3 is 15 residues. Germline lookup yields CDR1 SGHTA and CDR2 FQGNSA. Trimming shortened V by 0 bases and J by 4 bases, and 10 bases separated the two germline ends. The DNA of the CDR3 is TGTGCCAGCAGCTTAGCCGCTAGCGCATACAATGAGCAGTTCTTC. Encoded protein: CASSLAASAYNEQFF.

The CDR3 region has the DNA TGTGCCTGGATGACTAGCGGGAAGACAGATACGCAGTATTTT. It is translated as CAWMTSGKTDTQYF. The chain has TRBV30 and TRBJ2-3, with TRBD2 matching over 11 bases. This CDR3 region has 14 residues. J gave up 3 bases and V 4 bases, and 3 bases lay outside the gene matches. Germline CDR1 GTSNPN, CDR2 SVGIG (reference sequence).

The chain joins TRBV11-3 to TRBJ2-2, with D possibly being TRBD2 (6 bases). V shed 5 bases and J shed 3 bases, with 10 bases lying between them. The CDR3 extends over 14 amino acids. In germline, CDR1 is SGHNT, CDR2 YENEEA. CDR3 coding DNA: TGTGCCAGCAGCGGGGCTAGCGACACCGGGGAGCTGTTTTTT. Translation gives CASSGASDTGELFF.

The chain carries TRBV4-3 and TRBJ2-1; 9 bases align to TRBD2. V was clipped by 0 bases and J by 2 bases; unmatched bases: 8. CDR1 and CDR2 from the germline V gene are LGHNA and YSLEER. This CDR3 is 18 amino acids long. Here the CDR3 reads CASSQDREVAGAYNEQFF. Written as DNA, the CDR3 is TGCGCCAGCAGCCAAGATCGAGAAGTAGCGGGGGCCTACAATGAGCAGTTCTTC.

The chain joins TRBV19 to TRBJ2-3; 9 bases are shared with TRBD2. V was pared by 3 bases and J by 3 bases, with 4 bases of the junction left unmatched. Germline values: CDR1 LNHDA, CDR2 SQIVND (reference sequence). This CDR3 has 15 amino acids. The CDR3 nucleotides read TGTGCCAGTAGTATGGGCGGGAGGGGGACAGATACGCAGTATTTT. It translates to CASSMGGRGTDTQYF.

This clone was seen just once. Mismatch with germline at one junction end may stem from a read error. This chain joins TRBV18 and TRBJ2-3, with 7 bases lining up with TRBD1. This CDR3 region has 14 residues. CDR1 is KGHSH, CDR2 LQKENI, per germline. CDR3 amino acids: CASSPQGQGDTQYF. Here the CDR3 DNA reads TGTGCCAGCTCACCACAGGGTCAGGGGGATACGCAATATTTT.

As for this clone: Given the absence of the conserved phenylalanine or tryptophan at the CDR3 end, a read error is likely. It is unclear where the CDR3 begins or ends on the DNA, so no DNA is shown, and the CDR3 is as TCRdb lists it. This chain joins TRBV6-5 and TRBJ2-7; TRBD1, the table's D call, was not compared with the DNA. Germline V gives CDR1 MNHEY, CDR2 SVGAGI. The CDR3 region is 11 residues in length, termini included. This chain's CDR3 is CASSSNRGQAT.

This chain links TRBV24-1 with TRBJ2-1; no firm D call. Germline CDR1 is KGHDR and CDR2 is SFDVKD. The CDR3 totals 16 residues. With 0 bases removed from V and 4 bases from J, the gap between germline ends came to 12 bases. CDR3: CATSDLKALPYNEQFF. The CDR3 DNA reads as TGTGCCACCAGTGATTTGAAAGCGCTTCCATACAATGAGCAGTTCTTC.

This chain joins TRBV30 and TRBJ2-5, with 8 bases matching TRBD1. The V segment lost 5 bases and the J segment 0 bases; nucleotides outside the gene matches: 5. Germline CDR1 GTSNPN, CDR2 SVGIG (reference sequence). The CDR3 runs to 14 residues. The CDR3 protein is CAWGQGRNQETQYF. CDR3 in DNA: TGTGCCTGGGGACAGGGTCGGAACCAAGAGACCCAGTACTTC.

This chain links TRBV7-9 with TRBJ1-2, with TRBD1 matching over 7 bases. Unmatched junction bases numbered 14, after V lost 4 bases and J lost 6 bases. The CDR3 is 16 residues long. CDR1 and CDR2 (germline): SEHNR, FQNEAQ (reference sequence). CDR3 amino acids: CASSYLLKTGDDGYTF. CDR3 DNA: TGTGCCAGCAGCTACCTACTAAAAACAGGGGATGATGGCTACACCTTC.

J is TRBJ2-1 and V is TRBV5-1, with a tentative D call TRBD2 (6 bases). The CDR3 has 14 residues. V lost 4 bases, J lost 10 bases, and 18 bases lay in between. The germline CDR1 and CDR2 sequences are SGHRS and YFSETQ. The CDR3 region has the DNA TGCGCCAGCAGCCTCAGTCGACTAGTACGGGAGCAGTTCTTC. It translates to CASSLSRLVREQFF.

This clone is a singleton in its sample. CDR3 in DNA: TGTGCCAGCAGTCCCCGGGGGGACACCTCAGAACTGTTTTTT. Translated, it gives CASSPRGDTSELFF. The chain employs TRBV2 and TRBJ1-4; tentatively, D is TRBD1 (6 bases). V lost 5 bases and J 12 bases, leaving 19 bases between the germline ends. Germline V lookup: CDR1 SNHLY, CDR2 FYNNEI. The CDR3 is 14 amino acids.

This chain links TRBV5-4 with TRBJ2-3; perhaps TRBD2 as D (6 bases). Trimming took 1 base from V and 3 from J, leaving 12 bases between them. CDR3 length: 15 residues. Germline assignment: CDR1 SGHNT and CDR2 YYREEE (reference sequence). CDR3 loop: CASSLKRERTDTQYF. Here the CDR3 DNA reads TGTGCCAGCAGCTTGAAACGGGAGAGGACAGATACGCAGTATTTT.

This clone was seen only a few times. V usage is TRBV5-1 and J usage is TRBJ2-2; 8 bases line up with TRBD2. V shed 6 bases and J 1 base; nucleotides not matched to a gene: 17. CDR1 is SGHRS and CDR2 is YFSETQ in the germline V gene. CDR3 size: 19 residues. The CDR3 bases are TGCGCCAGCACCACACAACCGAGTGGCGCGGGAGGGAACACCGGGGAGCTGTTTTTT. Translation: CASTTQPSGAGGNTGELFF. Combining the CDR3 with reference TRBV5-1 and TRBJ2-2 gives the whole variable domain KAGVTQTPRYLIKTRGQQVTLSCSPISGHRSVSWYQQTPGQGLQFLFEYFSETQRNKGNFPGRFSGRQFSNSRSEMNVSTLELGDSALYLCASTTQPSGAGGNTGELFFGEGSRLTVL.

V is TRBV30 and J is TRBJ1-6, with D possibly TRBD1 on 5 matching bases. This CDR3 has 13 amino acids. The V end lost 0 bases, the J end lost 12 bases, and 12 bases lay between the germline ends. Germline-derived CDR1 and CDR2 are GTSNPN and SVGIG (reference sequence). The CDR3 spells CAWSVKGLLPLHF. The CDR3 coding sequence is TGTGCCTGGAGTGTAAAGGGGTTGTTACCCCTCCACTTT.

The J gene is TRBJ1-1, the V gene TRBV18, with D maybe TRBD1 (5 bases). Germline CDR1 reads KGHSH; CDR2 reads LQKENI. V shed 5 bases and J shed 4 bases, with 14 bases lying between them. The CDR3 covers 14 residues. The CDR3 DNA sequence: TGTGCCAGCTCAGGGGGACTGTATGGCACTGAAGCTTTCTTT. It yields the protein CASSGGLYGTEAFF.

In its sample, this clone was seen once. J is TRBJ2-4 and V is TRBV30; D possibly corresponds to TRBD2 (6 bases). Trimming cost V 1 base and J 1 base, with 17 bases left between them. The CDR3 contains 17 residues. Germline CDR1 GTSNPN, CDR2 SVGIG (reference sequence). The CDR3 DNA sequence: TGTGCCTGGAGTGCCAGAGGTGGGAGGCAGGCCAAAAACATTCAGTACTTC. Encoded protein: CAWSARGGRQAKNIQYF.